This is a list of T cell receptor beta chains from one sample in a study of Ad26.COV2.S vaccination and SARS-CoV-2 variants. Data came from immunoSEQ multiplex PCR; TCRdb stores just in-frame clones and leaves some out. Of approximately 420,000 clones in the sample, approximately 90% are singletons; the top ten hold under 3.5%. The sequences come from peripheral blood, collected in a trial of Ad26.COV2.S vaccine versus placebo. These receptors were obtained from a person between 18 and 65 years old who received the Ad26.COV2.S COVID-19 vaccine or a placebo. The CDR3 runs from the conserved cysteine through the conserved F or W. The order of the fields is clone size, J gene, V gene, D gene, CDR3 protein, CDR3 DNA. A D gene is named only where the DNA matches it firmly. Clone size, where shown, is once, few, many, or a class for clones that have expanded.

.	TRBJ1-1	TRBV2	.	CASSGVEGLNTEAFF	TGTGCCAGCAGTGGGGTAGAGGGCTTGAACACTGAAGCTTTCTTT
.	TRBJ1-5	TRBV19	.	CASSDIGDRSNQPQHF	TGTGCCAGTAGTGATATAGGAGACCGTAGCAATCAGCCCCAGCATTTT
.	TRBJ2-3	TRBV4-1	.	CASSDLAATQYF	TGCGCCAGCAGCGATCTGGCGGCTACGCAGTATTTT
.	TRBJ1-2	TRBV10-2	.	CASSGGSRQDPNYGYTF	TGCGCCAGCAGTGGGGGGAGTAGACAGGATCCTAACTATGGCTACACCTTC
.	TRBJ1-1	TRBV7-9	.	CASSASGGEAFF	TGTGCCAGCAGCGCTAGCGGCGGTGAAGCTTTCTTT
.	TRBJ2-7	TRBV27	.	CASSLSDNYEQYF	TGTGCCAGCAGTTTATCGGACAACTACGAGCAGTACTTC
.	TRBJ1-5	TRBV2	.	CASMWTDGAPQHF	TGTGCCAGCATGTGGACAGATGGGGCGCCCCAGCATTTT
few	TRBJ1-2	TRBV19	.	CASIGLANYGYTF	TGTGCCAGTATAGGTCTAGCTAACTATGGCTACACCTTC
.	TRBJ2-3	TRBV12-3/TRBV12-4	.	CASRGPTDTQYF	TGTGCCAGCAGGGGTCCCACAGATACGCAGTATTTT
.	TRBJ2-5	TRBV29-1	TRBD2	CSVGTSGETQYF	TGCAGCGTAGGGACTAGCGGAGAGACCCAGTACTTC
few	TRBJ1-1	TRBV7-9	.	CASSFYMNTEAFF	TGTGCCAGCAGCTTCTACATGAACACTGAAGCTTTCTTT
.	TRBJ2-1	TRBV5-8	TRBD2	CASSGPGLARNEQFF	TGTGCCAGCAGCGGCCCGGGACTAGCGCGTAATGAGCAGTTCTTC
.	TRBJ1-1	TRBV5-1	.	CASSEGHRDKNAEAFF	TGCGCCAGCAGCGAGGGACACCGGGATAAGAACGCTGAAGCTTTCTTT
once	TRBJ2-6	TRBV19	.	CASKEVPGANVLTF	TGTGCCAGTAAGGAGGTTCCTGGGGCCAACGTCCTGACTTTC
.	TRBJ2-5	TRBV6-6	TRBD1	CASSYDRGTRETQYF	TGTGCCAGCAGTTACGACAGGGGAACTCGGGAGACCCAGTACTTC
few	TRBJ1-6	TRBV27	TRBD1	CASSRQGATYNSPLHF	TGTGCCAGCTCTAGACAGGGGGCGACCTATAATTCACCCCTCCACTTT
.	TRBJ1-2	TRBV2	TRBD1	CASSLNRGRSYGYTF	TGTGCCAGCAGTCTTAACAGGGGGCGAAGCTATGGCTACACCTTC
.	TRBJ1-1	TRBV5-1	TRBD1	CASEGNRQDQGDTEAFF	TGCGCCAGCGAGGGCAATCGGCAGGACCAGGGGGACACTGAAGCTTTCTTT
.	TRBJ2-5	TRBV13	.	CASSPGWGKQETQYF	TGTGCCAGCAGCCCGGGGTGGGGCAAACAAGAGACCCAGTACTTC
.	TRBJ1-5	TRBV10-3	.	CAINAGGHQPQHF	TGTGCCATTAATGCCGGGGGTCATCAGCCCCAGCATTTT
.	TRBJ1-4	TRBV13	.	CASSFRNTEKLFF	TGTGCCAGCAGCTTTAGGAATACAGAAAAACTGTTTTTT
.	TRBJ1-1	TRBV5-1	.	CASSLEAGDTEAFF	TGCGCCAGCAGCTTGGAGGCGGGGGACACTGAAGCTTTCTTT
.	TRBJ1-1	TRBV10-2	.	CASSETGSTEAFF	TGCGCCAGCAGTGAGACAGGGAGCACTGAAGCTTTCTTT
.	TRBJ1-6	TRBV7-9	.	CASSLEEVGRRGNSPLHF	TGTGCCAGCAGCTTAGAGGAGGTTGGGAGAAGGGGGAATTCACCCCTCCACTTT
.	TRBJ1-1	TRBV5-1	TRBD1	CASSLEGALNTEAFF	TGCGCCAGCAGCTTGGAGGGGGCCTTGAACACTGAAGCTTTCTTT
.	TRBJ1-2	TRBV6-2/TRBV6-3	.	CASSYTGRDYGYTF	TGTGCCAGCAGTTACACGGGCAGGGACTATGGCTACACCTTC
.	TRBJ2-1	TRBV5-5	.	CASSWTAASYNEQFF	TGTGCCAGCAGCTGGACAGCGGCTTCCTACAATGAGCAGTTCTTC
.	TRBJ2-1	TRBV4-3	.	CASSQDGRPDNEQFF	TGCGCCAGCAGCCAAGACGGCCGCCCGGACAATGAGCAGTTCTTC
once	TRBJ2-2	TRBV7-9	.	CASSSGPGGELFF	TGTGCCAGCAGCTCTGGACCCGGCGGGGAGCTGTTTTTT
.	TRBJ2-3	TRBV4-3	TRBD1	CASSQVRQGADTQYF	TGCGCCAGCAGCCAAGTAAGACAGGGGGCAGATACGCAGTATTTT
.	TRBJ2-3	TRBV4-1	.	CASSQVGRGIGTDTQYF	TGCGCCAGCAGCCAAGTGGGACGGGGGATAGGGACAGATACGCAGTATTTT
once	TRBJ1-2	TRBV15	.	CAKNDRANYGYTF	TGTGCCAAAAATGACAGAGCTAACTATGGCTACACCTTC
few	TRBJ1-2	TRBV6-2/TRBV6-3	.	CASSYDTLYGYTF	TGTGCCAGCAGTTACGACACCCTCTATGGCTACACCTTC
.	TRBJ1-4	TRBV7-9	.	CASSLGHAVSEKLFF	TGTGCCAGCAGCTTAGGTCACGCAGTAAGTGAAAAACTGTTTTTT
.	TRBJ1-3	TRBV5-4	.	CASSLGQLSSGNTIYF	TGTGCCAGCAGCTTGGGGCAGCTCAGCTCTGGAAACACCATATATTTT
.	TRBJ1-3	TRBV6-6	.	CASSYSGASSGNTIYF	TGTGCCAGCAGTTACTCAGGGGCTAGCTCTGGAAACACCATATATTTT
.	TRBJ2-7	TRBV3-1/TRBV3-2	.	CASSQDPQGVGEQYF	TGTGCCAGCAGCCAAGATCCACAGGGAGTAGGCGAGCAGTACTTC
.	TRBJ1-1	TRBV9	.	CASTGLTNTEAFF	TGTGCCAGCACCGGACTCACGAACACTGAAGCTTTCTTT
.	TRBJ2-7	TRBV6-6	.	CASSYDSSYEQYF	TGTGCCAGCAGTTACGACAGCTCCTACGAGCAGTACTTC
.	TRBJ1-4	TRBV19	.	CASSLQTRSEKLFF	TGTGCCAGTAGTCTTCAGACCCGAAGTGAAAAACTGTTTTTT
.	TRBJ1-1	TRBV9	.	CASSVKPEPRIGGENTEAFF	TGTGCCAGCAGCGTAAAGCCTGAACCTCGGATAGGAGGAGAGAACACTGAAGCTTTCTTT
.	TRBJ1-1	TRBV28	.	CASRYRVVAEAFF	TGTGCCAGCAGGTACAGGGTTGTGGCTGAAGCTTTCTTT
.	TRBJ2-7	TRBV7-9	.	CASSLGGAPTGQYF	TGTGCCAGCAGCTTAGGCGGGGCGCCTACGGGGCAGTACTTC
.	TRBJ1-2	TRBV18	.	CASSPAEGYTF	TGTGCCAGCTCACCAGCGGAGGGCTACACCTTC
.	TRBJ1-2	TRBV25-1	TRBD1	CASSGDRANGYTF	TGTGCCAGCAGTGGGGACAGGGCGAACGGCTACACCTTC
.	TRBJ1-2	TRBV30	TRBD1	CACSRQGIYGYTF	TGTGCCTGTTCAAGACAGGGCATCTATGGCTACACCTTC
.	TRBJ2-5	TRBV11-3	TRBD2	CASSLAGGETQYF	TGTGCCAGCAGCTTAGCGGGGGGAGAGACCCAGTACTTC
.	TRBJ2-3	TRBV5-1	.	CASSRGTSTDTQYF	TGCGCCAGCAGCCGCGGGACTAGCACAGATACGCAGTATTTT
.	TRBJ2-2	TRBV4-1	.	CASSQFRDGFSGELFF	TGCGCCAGCAGCCAATTCCGGGACGGGTTTTCCGGGGAGCTGTTTTTT
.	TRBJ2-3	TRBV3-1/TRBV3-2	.	CASSQDLDADTQYF	TGTGCCAGCAGCCAAGATCTAGACGCAGATACGCAGTATTTT
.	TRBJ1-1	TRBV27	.	CASSLSSSNTEAFF	TGTGCCAGCAGTTTATCGTCGAGTAACACTGAAGCTTTCTTT